The 15 T cell receptor beta chains in this list originate from one sample, sequenced in a study of T cells after posttransplantation cyclophosphamide. Profiled with immunoSEQ multiplex PCR; TCRdb holds only in-frame clones, not every one. The table includes about 11,000 clones, 85% detected once. Cyclophosphamide on days +3 and +4 followed busulfan-fludarabine conditioning and a marrow graft. The source was PBMCs, collected about 62 months after allogeneic stem cell transplant with posttransplant cyclophosphamide. The receptor set was obtained from a female patient aged 50 to 65 who received an allogeneic stem cell transplant from a related donor, was CMV-positive, and had no GVHD. Among the T cells, some may be from the graft donor.

V gene TRBV5-4 combines with J gene TRBJ2-1, with TRBD1 matching 9 bases. Germline values: CDR1 SGHNT, CDR2 YYREEE (reference sequence). Trimming removed 4 bases from V and 6 bases from J; junction bases left unmatched: 14. The CDR3 covers 17 residues. CDR3 DNA sequence: TGTGCCAGCAGCAGGGGACAGGGTTGGGTATCGACCAATGAGCAGTTCTTC. Amino acid sequence: CASSRGQGWVSTNEQFF.

The chain links TRBV19 to TRBJ2-3, with 8 bases aligning to TRBD1. Germline CDR1 and CDR2: LNHDA and SQIVND (reference sequence). This CDR3 is 16 amino acids long. The ends lost 1 base at V and 1 base at J; junction bases unmatched: 4. The CDR3 loop is CASSIGTGFRTDTQYF. The CDR3 nucleotides are TGTGCCAGTAGTATAGGGACAGGGTTCCGCACAGATACGCAGTATTTT.

The chain employs TRBV7-2 and TRBJ2-7, with 7 bases that match TRBD1. CDR3 length: 15 residues. Germline V gene lookup returns CDR1 SGHTA and CDR2 FQGNSA. J was trimmed by 2 bases and V by 4 bases; bases with no gene match: 8. This CDR3 reads CASSSPTGTAYEQYF. For the CDR3, the DNA is TGTGCCAGCAGCTCCCCTACCGGGACAGCCTACGAGCAGTACTTC.

This rearrangement joins TRBV5-1 to TRBJ2-3, with D uncertain. Germline V gene sequence: CDR1 SGHRS, CDR2 YFSETQ. This CDR3 comprises 14 residues. V dropped 0 bases and J dropped 6 bases, with 11 bases sitting between them. This CDR3 reads CASSLGSPADTQYF. The CDR3 nucleotides are TGCGCCAGCAGCTTGGGAAGCCCCGCCGATACGCAGTATTTT. The full variable domain, in which reference TRBV5-1 and TRBJ2-3 provide the parts outside the CDR3, is KAGVTQTPRYLIKTRGQQVTLSCSPISGHRSVSWYQQTPGQGLQFLFEYFSETQRNKGNFPGRFSGRQFSNSRSEMNVSTLELGDSALYLCASSLGSPADTQYFGPGTRLTVL.

V is TRBV6-6 and J is TRBJ2-1; tentative D call: TRBD2 (6 bases). Trimming removed 5 bases from V and 8 bases from J, with 19 bases in between. The CDR3 is made up of 15 amino acids. Germline lookup yields CDR1 MNHNY and CDR2 SVGAGI (reference sequence). CDR3 coding DNA: TGTGCCAGCAGTCCGGGAGCCGTCCCGGGCGATGAGCAGTTCTTC. Translating gives CASSPGAVPGDEQFF.

Here the CDR3 DNA reads TGCAGCGTTTCCGGCCCTACACCGGGGGACGAGCAGTACTTC. This encodes CSVSGPTPGDEQYF. The chain carries TRBV29-1 and TRBJ2-7; possibly TRBD2 for D (6 bases). V was cut by 5 bases and J by 5 bases, with 19 bases left in between. Per the germline V gene, CDR1 is SQVTM and CDR2 is ANQGSEA. CDR3 size: 14 residues.

The V and J genes are TRBV5-1 and TRBJ1-1; D remains ambiguous. The CDR3 contains 18 residues. Germline-derived CDR1 and CDR2 are SGHRS and YFSETQ. Trimming took off 3 bases at V and 0 bases at J, with 21 bases between the two ends. The CDR3 region has the DNA TGCGCCAGCAGCTCCACCCTCACATTGTACGAACTGAACACTGAAGCTTTCTTT. This codes for CASSSTLTLYELNTEAFF.

V gene TRBV11-2 combines with J gene TRBJ2-1; no definite D call. The V end was cut by 1 base, the J end by 5 bases, with 9 bases between. Looked up from germline, CDR1 is SGHAT and CDR2 is FQNNGV. The CDR3 runs to 14 residues. This CDR3 reads CASSLVQSNNEQFF. CDR3 DNA: TGTGCCAGCAGCTTAGTACAGTCTAACAATGAGCAGTTCTTC.

This sequence joins TRBV18 and TRBJ2-7; 9 bases map to TRBD2. V trimming: 1 base; J trimming: 3 bases; junction bases outside the gene matches: 4. Germline lookup yields CDR1 KGHSH and CDR2 LQKENI. The CDR3 is 15 residues long. Here the CDR3 DNA reads TGTGCCAGCTCACCACGTAGCGGGAGTGTCTACGAGCAGTACTTC. Its protein is CASSPRSGSVYEQYF.

This clone was seen a few times. The chain carries TRBV4-1 and TRBJ1-2; D is unclear. The ends were cut back, 1 base at V and 4 bases at J, with 10 bases in the middle. The germline V gene has CDR1 MGHRA and CDR2 YSYEKL. The CDR3 has 14 residues. CDR3 DNA: TGCGCCAGCAGCCAAGCTGGAGCCCTCTATGGCTACACCTTC. Encoded protein: CASSQAGALYGYTF.

The rearrangement uses TRBV7-3 and TRBJ2-3; no clear D. Germline V gives CDR1 SGHTA, CDR2 FQGTGA. Deletions cut 7 bases from V and 8 bases from J, with 13 bases between. This CDR3 region has 12 residues. CDR3 region: CASMGDSSTQYF. The CDR3, as DNA: TGTGCCAGCATGGGTGACTCAAGTACGCAGTATTTT.

This chain links TRBV19 with TRBJ2-7; weak D call: TRBD1 (6 bases). From germline, CDR1 is LNHDA and CDR2 SQIVND (reference sequence). V shed 6 bases and J shed 2 bases, with 8 bases lying between them. This CDR3 has 12 residues. This chain's CDR3 is CASRGGTYEQYF. CDR3 DNA: TGTGCCAGTAGAGGGGGAACCTACGAGCAGTACTTC.

The rearrangement uses TRBV4-1 and TRBJ2-2; possible D gene TRBD1, 6 bases. This CDR3 contains 18 residues. Looked up from germline, CDR1 is MGHRA and CDR2 is YSYEKL. Trimming stripped 2 bases from V and 2 bases from J, with 18 bases between. The CDR3 is CASSQRDPGTLNTGELFF. The CDR3 DNA is TGCGCCAGCAGCCAAAGGGACCCCGGGACACTTAACACCGGGGAGCTGTTTTTT.

The V and J genes are TRBV4-3 and TRBJ1-2; TRBD1 matches 8 bases. V lost 1 base and J lost 4; bases outside the gene matches: 5. Germline lookup yields CDR1 LGHNA and CDR2 YSLEER. The CDR3 is 15 amino acids. As DNA, the CDR3 is TGCGCCAGCAGCCAAGCTCAGGGGGCTGGCTATGGCTACACCTTC. As protein: CASSQAQGAGYGYTF.

Judged by abundance, this clone is medium-sized. This specimen includes other DNA sequences encoding the same CDR3. The chain is built from TRBV5-1 and TRBJ2-3; 10 bases map to TRBD2. The length of the CDR3 is 15 residues. After removal of 3 bases from V and 2 bases from J, the junction contained 3 bases not matched to a gene. The germline V gene has CDR1 SGHRS and CDR2 YFSETQ. The CDR3 coding sequence is TGCGCCAGCAGCTGGACTAGCGGTTCCACAGATACGCAGTATTTT. Its translation: CASSWTSGSTDTQYF.